The 21 T cell receptor beta chains in this list originate from one sample, sequenced in a study of beta chain features in type 1 diabetes. Study results and caveats: TCRB CDR3s from Type 1 diabetes patients were moderately but significantly shorter in all four CD4+ subsets.

These receptors' targets are unknown. The sequenced template was cDNA made from the entire isolated RNA. Measured with immunoSEQ multiplex PCR; TCRdb has only the in-frame clones, and not every one. Among about 70,000 clones listed, around 49% were seen once. Sequencing was carried out using central memory CD4+ T cells from blood. Receptors originate from a man younger than 40 with type 1 diabetes.

The rearrangement joins TRBV28 to TRBJ2-5; TRBD2 matches 7 bases. CDR3 length: 13 amino acids. Losses at the gene ends were 7 bases for V and 5 bases for J; bases not matched to a gene: 7. Germline V gives CDR1 MDHEN, CDR2 SYDVKM. The CDR3 here is CASKTGGRETQYF. CDR3 nucleotide sequence: TGTGCCAGCAAGACGGGGGGACGGGAGACCCAGTACTTC.

This clone was seen a few times. The chain is built from TRBV10-3 and TRBJ2-3; 14 nucleotides line up with TRBD2. The CDR3 is made up of 16 amino acids. V trimming: 7 bases; J trimming: 2 bases; junction bases outside the gene matches: 5. The germline gives CDR1 ENHRY, CDR2 SYGVKD. The CDR3 spells CAITSGLAGATDTQYF. For the CDR3, the DNA is TGTGCCATCACTTCGGGACTAGCGGGGGCCACAGATACGCAGTATTTT.

This clone occurred a few times. The rearrangement joins TRBV15 to TRBJ1-1, with D possibly being TRBD1 (6 bases). Germline CDR1 reads LNHNV; CDR2 reads YYDKDF (reference sequence). The CDR3 length is 13 residues. The V and J ends lost 5 bases and 3 bases respectively, with 10 bases between them. The CDR3 loop reads CATSPRGDTEAFF. The CDR3, as DNA: TGTGCCACCAGCCCCAGGGGAGACACTGAAGCTTTCTTT.

This clone occurred a few times. The chain has TRBV15 and TRBJ1-4; unclear D gene. V was cut by 2 bases and J by 5 bases, with 15 bases left in between. The CDR3 totals 16 residues. Per the germline V gene, CDR1 is LNHNV and CDR2 is YYDKDF (reference sequence). CDR3 sequence: CATSRPTDYGNEKLFF. As DNA, the CDR3 is TGTGCCACCAGCAGACCCACCGACTATGGGAATGAAAAACTGTTTTTT.

This clone occurred once. This chain links TRBV2 with TRBJ1-1; 7 nucleotides line up with TRBD1. Germline V gene lookup returns CDR1 SNHLY and CDR2 FYNNEI. V lost 10 bases and J lost 2; bases outside the gene matches: 10. The CDR3 has 14 residues. The CDR3 DNA reads TGTGCCAACAAGGCTTGGGACAGCAACACTGAAGCTTTCTTT. Its protein product is CANKAWDSNTEAFF.

V usage is TRBV4-1 and J usage is TRBJ1-3; 9 nucleotides agree with TRBD1. In germline, CDR1 is MGHRA, CDR2 YSYEKL. The CDR3 is 16 residues long. V gave up 1 base and J gave up 5 bases; unmatched junction bases: 6. The CDR3 reads CASSQGSGTGRNTIYF. CDR3 coding DNA: TGCGCCAGCAGCCAAGGAAGCGGGACAGGGAGAAACACCATATATTTT.

This chain uses TRBV7-2 with TRBJ2-7; D may be TRBD1 (6 bases). From germline, CDR1 is SGHTA and CDR2 FQGNSA. The CDR3 consists of 12 residues. Trimming took 4 bases from V and 4 from J, leaving 8 bases between them. The CDR3 is CASSYQGYEQYF. CDR3 nucleotides: TGTGCCAGCAGCTACCAGGGGTACGAGCAGTACTTC.

The chain recombines TRBV19 with TRBJ2-3; D gene ambiguous. Germline V gives CDR1 LNHDA, CDR2 SQIVND (reference sequence). The V and J ends lost 10 bases and 4 bases respectively, with 15 bases between them. There are 13 residues in the CDR3. In DNA form, the CDR3 reads TGTGCCACCCTGACTCCCCTGTCAGATACGCAGTATTTT. It yields the protein CATLTPLSDTQYF.

This clone was picked up a small number of times. The chain uses TRBV5-1 and TRBJ2-2; TRBD2 is a possible D gene (5 bases). Between the trimmed V and J ends, which lost 0 bases and 6 bases, there was a span of 12 bases. The CDR3 has 15 residues. The germline gives CDR1 SGHRS, CDR2 YFSETQ. CDR3 region: CASSLENRGPGELFF. For the CDR3, the DNA is TGCGCCAGCAGCTTGGAAAACCGGGGTCCCGGGGAGCTGTTTTTT. Using reference TRBV5-1 and TRBJ2-2 for the parts outside the CDR3, the full variable domain is KAGVTQTPRYLIKTRGQQVTLSCSPISGHRSVSWYQQTPGQGLQFLFEYFSETQRNKGNFPGRFSGRQFSNSRSEMNVSTLELGDSALYLCASSLENRGPGELFFGEGSRLTVL.

V gene TRBV6-6 combines with J gene TRBJ2-6; D is perhaps TRBD1 (6 bases). CDR1 and CDR2 (germline): MNHNY, SVGAGI (reference sequence). Trimming shortened V by 4 bases and J by 4 bases, and 14 bases separated the two germline ends. This CDR3 has 16 residues. The chain's CDR3 is CASSSFQGPGANVLTF. The CDR3 bases are TGTGCCAGCAGTTCTTTTCAGGGGCCCGGGGCCAACGTCCTGACTTTC.

V and J are TRBV10-3 and TRBJ1-1; 7 bases agree with TRBD1. Germline trimming cut 10 bases from V and 2 bases from J; bases unmatched to any gene: 7. The CDR3 runs 13 residues. Germline V gene lookup returns CDR1 ENHRY and CDR2 SYGVKD. CDR3 sequence (DNA): TGTGCCAGCGGGGGGACAGAAAACACTGAAGCTTTCTTT. Its protein product is CASGGTENTEAFF.

This chain links TRBV7-2 with TRBJ1-1, with 7 bases identical to TRBD1. The germline V gene has CDR1 SGHTA and CDR2 FQGNSA. There are 14 residues in the CDR3. Unmatched junction bases numbered 1, after V lost 2 bases and J lost 1 base. The CDR3 DNA follows: TGTGCCAGCAGCTTACAGGGGGGGAACACTGAAGCTTTCTTT. As protein: CASSLQGGNTEAFF.

V usage is TRBV2 and J usage is TRBJ2-1; 10 bases fit TRBD2. CDR1 and CDR2 (germline): SNHLY, FYNNEI. This CDR3 has 19 residues. Germline trimming cut 8 bases from V and 0 bases from J; bases unmatched to any gene: 16. CDR3 in amino acids: CASAQSRLAGVASYNEQFF. CDR3 DNA sequence: TGTGCCAGCGCCCAAAGCCGGCTAGCGGGAGTTGCCTCCTACAATGAGCAGTTCTTC. Drawing the rest from reference TRBV2 and TRBJ2-1, the complete variable domain is EPEVTQTPSHQVTQMGQEVILRCVPISNHLYFYWYRQILGQKVEFLVSFYNNEISEKSEIFDDQFSVERPDGSNFTLKIRSTKLEDSAMYFCASAQSRLAGVASYNEQFFGPGTRLTVL.

The J gene is TRBJ1-4, the V gene TRBV19; the match to TRBD1 covers 8 bases. The CDR3 runs 15 residues. After removal of 6 bases from V and 8 bases from J, the junction contained 11 bases not matched to a gene. CDR1 and CDR2 (germline): LNHDA, SQIVND (reference sequence). CDR3 sequence: CASSLTGAFVEKLFF. The DNA of the CDR3 is TGTGCCAGTAGCCTGACAGGGGCCTTTGTGGAAAAACTGTTTTTT.

This clone has just one count. The CDR3 spells CASSSPVVSPLHF. The CDR3 nucleotides are TGTGCCAGCAGCTCCCCGGTAGTTTCACCCCTCCACTTT. This rearrangement joins TRBV11-2 to TRBJ1-6; D call uncertain. Trimming pared 4 bases from V and 9 bases from J, leaving 10 bases between. The CDR3 covers 13 residues. CDR1 and CDR2 (germline): SGHAT, FQNNGV.

This clone was recorded only once. The J gene is TRBJ1-6, the V gene TRBV18; 10 nucleotides match TRBD1. J gave up 7 bases and V 6 bases, and 3 bases lay outside the gene matches. The germline V gene has CDR1 KGHSH and CDR2 LQKENI. The CDR3 has 14 residues. The CDR3 is CASSGTGDNSPLHF. CDR3 DNA sequence: TGTGCCAGCTCTGGGACAGGGGACAATTCACCCCTCCACTTT.

The chain couples TRBV5-4 to TRBJ1-1; no reliable D call. The germline V gene encodes CDR1 SGHNT and CDR2 YYREEE (reference sequence). Trimming cost V 7 bases and J 0 bases, with 10 bases left between them. The CDR3 consists of 13 residues. CDR3 region: CASRRALNTEAFF. CDR3 DNA: TGTGCCAGCCGGAGGGCCCTGAACACTGAAGCTTTCTTT.

This clone occurred a few times. The chain joins TRBV21-1 to TRBJ2-5; the tabulated D call, TRBD2, remains unverified against the DNA. TRBV21-1 is designated a pseudogene. The CDR3 consists of 19 residues. The DNA of the CDR3 is TGTGCCAGCAGCAAAGTATTGGCAGGGTATGGGGGGTACCAAGAGACCCAGTACTTC. Protein sequence: CASSKVLAGYGGYQETQYF.

The V and J genes are TRBV18 and TRBJ1-1; perhaps TRBD1 as D (5 bases). The V end was cut by 2 bases, the J end by 1 base, with 8 bases between. This CDR3 contains 14 residues. The germline gives CDR1 KGHSH, CDR2 LQKENI. CDR3 sequence (DNA): TGTGCCAGCTCACCAGTGCAGGGGAACACTGAAGCTTTCTTT. Translated: CASSPVQGNTEAFF.

For this clone: This specimen includes other DNA sequences encoding the same CDR3. The chain joins TRBV5-1 to TRBJ2-7, with 8 bases fitting TRBD2. CDR3 size: 13 residues. The germline gives CDR1 SGHRS, CDR2 YFSETQ. Unmatched junction bases numbered 3, after V lost 0 bases and J lost 7 bases. The CDR3 spells CASSLAPGGEQYF. In DNA form, the CDR3 reads TGCGCCAGCAGCTTGGCCCCGGGGGGGGAGCAGTACTTC.

The chain joins TRBV6-5 to TRBJ2-2; a weak D match, TRBD1 (6 bases). The CDR3 loop spans 14 amino acids. Trimming shortened V by 5 bases and J by 4 bases, and 11 bases separated the two germline ends. In germline, CDR1 is MNHEY, CDR2 SVGAGI. The CDR3 loop is CASSTTGFTGELFF. The CDR3 nucleotides read TGTGCCAGCAGTACTACAGGGTTCACCGGGGAGCTGTTTTTT.